Reported below is one T cell receptor beta chain. Enrolled during active infection, Seattle patients were then followed longitudinally. These data come from a study of blood T cell repertoires in COVID-19. Background on the study: Specimens from acute and convalescent COVID-19 originated in the United States, Italy and Spain.

Trimming removed 3 bases at V and 2 bases at J, with 7 bases between. CDR3 length equals 13 residues. Germline V gives CDR1 SGHTA, CDR2 FQGNSA. Some clones are missing from TCRdb's copy, which holds only in-frame ones; the method was immunoSEQ multiplex PCR. The sample carries approximately 500,000 clones, about 88% recorded once. The J gene is TRBJ1-1, the V gene TRBV7-2; D is undetermined. The specimen was peripheral blood. This receptor was identified in a woman aged 45-59 years with COVID-19, enrolled during active disease. The CDR3 loop is CASSFLVNTEAFF. DNA for the CDR3: TGTGCCAGCAGCTTTCTAGTCAACACTGAAGCTTTCTTT.